This TCR beta chain stems from a study of T cells in Graves' hyperthyroidism and ophthalmopathy. Broader study findings: Ophthalmopathy onset followed model prediction by a median approximately 6.2 months.

The CDR3 regions of TCR beta were amplified from RNA transcripts. Researchers ran a first-round RT-PCR on the TCR CDR3 using the HTBI primer set. TCRdb analysed the multiplex PCR reads with MiXCR anew, one entry per CDR3 protein. The sample consists of 650,000 to 850,000 distinct CDR3 sequences, 18% of them appearing once. Concerning this clonotype itself: Its specificity is not known.

There are 17 residues in the CDR3. CDR1 and CDR2 (germline): MNHEY, SVGEGT. Losses at the gene ends were 4 bases for V and 2 bases for J; bases not matched to a gene: 10. Sequencing was carried out using blood. The origin of this receptor is a woman aged 45 to 65 with Graves' hyperthyroidism that later progressed to Graves' ophthalmopathy. The rearrangement joins TRBV6-2 or TRBV6-3 to TRBJ2-3; 9 bases fit TRBD1. The chain's CDR3 is CASSSIRTGVHTDTQYF. CDR3 DNA: TGTGCCAGCAGTTCCATCCGGACAGGGGTTCACACAGATACGCAGTATTTT.